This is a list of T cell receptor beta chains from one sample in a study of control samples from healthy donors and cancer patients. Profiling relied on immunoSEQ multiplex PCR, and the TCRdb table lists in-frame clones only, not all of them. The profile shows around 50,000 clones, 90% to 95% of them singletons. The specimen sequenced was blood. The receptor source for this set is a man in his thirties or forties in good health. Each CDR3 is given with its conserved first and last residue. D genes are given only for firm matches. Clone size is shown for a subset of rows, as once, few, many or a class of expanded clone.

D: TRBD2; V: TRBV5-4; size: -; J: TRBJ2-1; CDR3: CASSSGLLRENEQFF; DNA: TGTGCCAGCAGCTCCGGACTGTTGCGGGAGAATGAGCAGTTCTTC
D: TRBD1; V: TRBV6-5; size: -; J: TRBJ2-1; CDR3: CASAHAEGAANEQFF; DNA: TGTGCCAGCGCCCACGCTGAGGGGGCAGCCAATGAGCAGTTCTTC
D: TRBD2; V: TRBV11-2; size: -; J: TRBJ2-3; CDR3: CASSLAGGSTDTQYF; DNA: TGTGCCAGCAGCTTAGCGGGAGGAAGCACAGATACGCAGTATTTT
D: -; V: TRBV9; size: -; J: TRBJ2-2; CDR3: CASSDSGTGELFF; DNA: TGTGCCAGCAGCGACAGCGGCACCGGGGAGCTGTTTTTT
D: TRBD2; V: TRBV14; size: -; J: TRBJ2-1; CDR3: CASSQFWTSGRNEQFF; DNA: TGTGCCAGCAGCCAATTTTGGACTAGCGGGAGAAATGAGCAGTTCTTC
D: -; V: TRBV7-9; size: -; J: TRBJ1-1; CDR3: CASSSIRGKNTEAFF; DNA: TGTGCCAGCAGCTCGATCAGGGGTAAGAACACTGAAGCTTTCTTT
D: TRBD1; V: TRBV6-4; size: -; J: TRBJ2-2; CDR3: CASGTGNTGELFF; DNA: TGTGCCAGCGGGACAGGGAACACCGGGGAGCTGTTTTTT
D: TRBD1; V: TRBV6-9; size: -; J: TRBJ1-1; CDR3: CASSYKMRTGGLNTEAFF; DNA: TGTGCCAGCAGTTATAAGATGCGGACAGGGGGCTTGAACACTGAAGCTTTCTTT
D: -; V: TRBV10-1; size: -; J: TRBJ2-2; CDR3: CASSGGLQTGELFF; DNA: TGCGCCAGCAGTGGCGGGCTTCAAACCGGGGAGCTGTTTTTT
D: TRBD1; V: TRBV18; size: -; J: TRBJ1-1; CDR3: CASSQQGHTEAFF; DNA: TGTGCCAGCTCACAACAGGGGCACACTGAAGCTTTCTTT
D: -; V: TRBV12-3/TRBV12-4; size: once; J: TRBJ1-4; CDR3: CASRWDIREKLFF; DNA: TGTGCCAGCAGATGGGACATCCGTGAAAAACTGTTTTTT
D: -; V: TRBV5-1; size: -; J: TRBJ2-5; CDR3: CASRSGTEETQYF; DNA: TGCGCCAGCAGAAGCGGGACAGAAGAGACCCAGTACTTC